Listed here is a single T cell receptor beta chain. This receptor's antigen is unknown. No qualities accompany the bases; no much larger clone lies one base away. The sample belongs to a study of blood T cell repertoires in COVID-19 (dated by TCRdb to about 2020). For context, the study as a whole: Samples from collaborators originated in the United States, Italy and Spain and spanned both the acute and convalescent phases of COVID-19. The prospective study material was composed of cDNA or gDNA derived from T cells, B-cell-depleted T cells, or PBMCs. HLA class I and class II types, where available, came from metadata supplied by the sample provider rather than from assay-based typing. The dataset comprised deeply sampled blood TCRbeta repertoires from subjects exposed to, actively infected with, or recovered from COVID-19. The repertoires were made available in a free public database intended to serve as a resource for research on the immune response to SARS-CoV-2. Nearly every sample came with metadata listing a de-identified subject ID, COVID-19 status, age in years and sex. Samples came from the ongoing ImmuneRACE study (first 160 participants) plus 1,254 subjects from 6 global collaborators. General conclusions and limits of the study: The amount of clinical and demographic metadata varied by source and participant and was provided uncurated.

The immunoSEQ Assay, a bias-controlled multiplex PCR, was used to amplify TCRbeta CDR3 regions from genomic DNA. Processing in the source paper ran as follows. Within the assay, amplification of reference gene primers was used to estimate how many nucleated cells each sample contained. To quantify the absolute abundance of each unique TCRbeta CDR3 rearrangement, sequence reads were collapsed and filtered. For each sample, productive Simpson clonality was calculated by taking the square root of Simpson's diversity index across productive rearrangements. In its TCRdb copy, this immuneACCESS table keeps in-frame sequences only and misses some clones. Where compared with another copy, unresolved V genes explain less than half of these, and the others have no known cause. That table furnishes V, J and clone size, whereas the DNA furnished D and trimming. In all, the sample holds around 40,000 clones, and about nine tenths of those were seen once. The top ten clones comprise 20% to 25% of the sample.

Collaborating institutions collected whole blood in K2EDTA tubes following their own protocols. Collaborator samples were shipped for TCRbeta analysis as frozen whole blood, isolated PBMCs, or DNA extracted from either sample type. Germline trimming: 3 bases from V, 2 bases from J; junction bases outside gene matches: 7. There are 15 amino acids in the CDR3, from cysteine to phenylalanine inclusive. Only CDR3 DNA is held: 45 bases, read in frame from base 1. The germline V gene encodes CDR1 MNHNY and CDR2 SVGAGI (reference sequence). Sequences were obtained from peripheral blood. Recombination linked TRBV6-6 to TRBJ2-7; 7 central nucleotides agree with TRBD2. The clonotype originates from a man aged 50-59 years with active COVID-19. Here is the DNA: TGTGCCAGCAGTTATGCCGGGAGCGGGACCTACGAGCAGTACTTC. The translation is CASSYAGSGTYEQYF.